The rows below give T cell receptor beta chains drawn from one sample of a study of cytomegalovirus exposure and HLA in healthy donors. TCRdb keeps only in-frame clones here, not all; method: immunoSEQ multiplex PCR. The sample holds 100,000 to 150,000 clones; roughly 89% are singletons and the top ten take about 2%. Sample: PBMCs. These receptors all stem from a young woman in good health and CMV-seronegative. Both conserved end residues are trimmed from each CDR3. The D gene is left open where the match is weak.

d_gene: TRBD2
v_gene: TRBV6-1
j_gene: TRBJ2-5
CDR3aa: ASSEARGLAGLETQY

d_gene: .
v_gene: TRBV19
j_gene: TRBJ2-5
CDR3aa: ASSMRKKETQY

d_gene: TRBD2
v_gene: TRBV7-3
j_gene: TRBJ2-3
CDR3aa: ASSLRRRGAGDTQY

d_gene: .
v_gene: TRBV19
j_gene: TRBJ2-1
CDR3aa: ASSIDAGMSYNEQF

d_gene: TRBD2
v_gene: TRBV5-1
j_gene: TRBJ2-1
CDR3aa: ASSLALLAGNEQF

d_gene: TRBD1
v_gene: TRBV5-4
j_gene: TRBJ1-4
CDR3aa: ASSLAGQGDEKLF

d_gene: .
v_gene: TRBV7-2
j_gene: TRBJ2-7
CDR3aa: ASRHLPRGWEQY

d_gene: TRBD2
v_gene: TRBV10-1
j_gene: TRBJ2-5
CDR3aa: ASSGGSSGKETQY

d_gene: .
v_gene: TRBV6-1
j_gene: TRBJ1-5
CDR3aa: ASRQRGGRQPQH

d_gene: .
v_gene: TRBV28
j_gene: TRBJ2-3
CDR3aa: ASRGAHSTDTQY

d_gene: .
v_gene: TRBV11-3
j_gene: TRBJ1-1
CDR3aa: ASSWDSFLTADVAF

d_gene: .
v_gene: TRBV5-1
j_gene: TRBJ1-2
CDR3aa: ATTIPRTEERDGYT

d_gene: .
v_gene: TRBV6-5
j_gene: TRBJ2-5
CDR3aa: ASSIGETQY

d_gene: .
v_gene: TRBV19
j_gene: TRBJ2-1
CDR3aa: ASSTRRSSRNEQF

d_gene: TRBD2
v_gene: TRBV11-2
j_gene: TRBJ2-1
CDR3aa: ASSLDPRREGYNEQF

d_gene: TRBD2
v_gene: TRBV27
j_gene: TRBJ2-1
CDR3aa: ASSLVAGAHNEQF

d_gene: .
v_gene: TRBV19
j_gene: TRBJ1-4
CDR3aa: ASLSHGTSEKLF